The 26 T cell receptor beta chains presented below share a single source sample, sequenced in a study of shared clonotypes between healthy human individuals. This table comes from immunoSEQ multiplex PCR, and its TCRdb copy is limited to in-frame clones, with some not included. The sample lists around 2.5 million clones; more than 85% were seen once. Source material: naive CD4+ T cells from PBMCs. The subset here: CD45RA+ positively selected. All receptors derive from a man aged 18 to 29 in good health. Some clones in this sample may be carry-over from other donors' samples.

This chain uses TRBV28 with TRBJ2-2, with D perhaps given as TRBD1 or TRBD2 (5 bases each). The CDR3 covers 12 residues. V lost 6 bases to trimming and J lost 15 bases, with 17 bases between them. Germline CDR1 and CDR2: MDHEN and SYDVKM. CDR3 nucleotide sequence: TGTGCCAGCAGCCCCCGGGCCCTGGGGGTGTTTTTT. Protein sequence: CASSPRALGVFF.

The genes are TRBV5-1 and TRBJ1-4; the match to TRBD1 covers 9 bases. The CDR3 extends over 17 amino acids. The germline V gene encodes CDR1 SGHRS and CDR2 YFSETQ. The V segment lost 6 bases and the J segment 2 bases; nucleotides outside the gene matches: 11. CDR3 protein: CASIQPGQGGTNEKLFF. For the CDR3, the DNA is TGCGCCAGCATCCAACCGGGACAGGGAGGTACTAATGAAAAACTGTTTTTT. The full variable domain, in which reference TRBV5-1 and TRBJ1-4 provide the parts outside the CDR3, is KAGVTQTPRYLIKTRGQQVTLSCSPISGHRSVSWYQQTPGQGLQFLFEYFSETQRNKGNFPGRFSGRQFSNSRSEMNVSTLELGDSALYLCASIQPGQGGTNEKLFFGSGTQLSVL.

The chain is built from TRBV5-5 and TRBJ2-7; no reliable D call. V gave up 0 bases and J gave up 4 bases, with 11 bases separating them. The germline V gene encodes CDR1 SGHKS and CDR2 YYEKEE (reference sequence). This CDR3 contains 14 residues. Here the CDR3 reads CASSLVPGGYEQYF. CDR3 DNA: TGTGCCAGCAGCTTGGTTCCGGGCGGATACGAGCAGTACTTC.

The CDR3 DNA follows: TGTGCCAGCAGCAAAACCGGGACAGAACATGGCTACACCTTC. Translated, it gives CASSKTGTEHGYTF. The chain carries TRBV5-4 and TRBJ1-2, with TRBD1 matching over 7 bases. The V gene end was trimmed by 4 bases and the J gene end by 6 bases; junction bases not matched to a gene: 9. The germline V gene encodes CDR1 SGHNT and CDR2 YYREEE (reference sequence). This CDR3 region has 14 residues.

The chain couples TRBV29-1 to TRBJ2-1, with 8 bases that match TRBD2. The CDR3 consists of 15 residues. Trimming at V came to 5 bases and at J to 2 bases, leaving 8 bases not matched to a gene. Germline V gene data show CDR1 as SQVTM and CDR2 as ANQGSEA. The CDR3 region has the DNA TGCAGCGTTCTGGGGATGACTAGCGCCTACAATGAGCAGTTCTTC. It encodes CSVLGMTSAYNEQFF.

The CDR3 spells CASSPPRRGPFSYEQYF. DNA of the CDR3: TGTGCCAGCAGCCCCCCCAGGAGGGGCCCCTTCTCCTACGAGCAGTACTTC. V is TRBV11-2 and J is TRBJ2-7; a weak D match, TRBD2 (6 bases). V lost 5 bases and J 0 bases, leaving 20 bases between the germline ends. The CDR3 spans 17 residues. Germline CDR1 SGHAT, CDR2 FQNNGV.

As for this clone: Other nucleotide sequences from this sample produce the same CDR3. V usage is TRBV7-2 and J usage is TRBJ2-3; D possibly uses TRBD1 or TRBD2 (5 bases each). Trimming removed 3 bases from V and 6 bases from J, with 10 bases in between. Germline V gene lookup returns CDR1 SGHTA and CDR2 FQGNSA. The CDR3 has 13 residues. The CDR3 bases are TGTGCCAGCAGCTTGGGACCAGGCGATACGCAGTATTTT. This encodes CASSLGPGDTQYF. The complete variable domain, with remaining parts taken from reference TRBV7-2 and TRBJ2-3, reads GAGVSQSPSNKVTEKGKDVELRCDPISGHTALYWYRQSLGQGLEFLIYFQGNSAPDKSGLPSDRFSAERTGGSVSTLTIQRTQQEDSAVYLCASSLGPGDTQYFGPGTRLTVL.

The rearrangement uses TRBV15 and TRBJ2-1, with 8 positions matching TRBD2. This CDR3 has 18 residues. V gave up 1 base and J gave up 2 bases; unmatched junction bases: 10. The V gene's germline CDR1 is LNHNV and CDR2 YYDKDF (reference sequence). The CDR3 nucleotides are TGTGCCACCAGCAGAGTACTCATAGCGGGGACTGCCTACAATGAGCAGTTCTTC. Its translation: CATSRVLIAGTAYNEQFF.

Only one count was recorded for this clone. The V gene is TRBV7-3, the J gene TRBJ2-1; maybe TRBD1 (5 bases). The V gene lost 1 base and the J gene lost 0 bases, with 10 bases spanning the gap. Germline V gene sequence: CDR1 SGHTA, CDR2 FQGTGA. The CDR3 sequence is 16 residues long. The CDR3 loop reads CASSLNSRASYNEQFF. The CDR3 DNA follows: TGTGCCAGCAGCTTAAATTCCAGGGCCTCCTACAATGAGCAGTTCTTC.

V gene TRBV28 combines with J gene TRBJ1-4; 8 bases fit TRBD1. The CDR3 has 13 amino acids. From germline, CDR1 is MDHEN and CDR2 SYDVKM. V gave up 8 bases and J gave up 8 bases; unmatched junction bases: 7. The CDR3 nucleotides read TGTGCCAGCGGACAGGGCCAGACCGAAAAACTGTTTTTT. This encodes CASGQGQTEKLFF.

The chain has TRBV7-3 and TRBJ2-1, with TRBD2 matching 7 bases. Germline V gene lookup returns CDR1 SGHTA and CDR2 FQGTGA. V dropped 1 base and J dropped 3; count of bases not matched to a gene: 6. This CDR3 comprises 16 residues. The chain's CDR3 is CASSLNHAGVYNEQFF. In nucleotides, the CDR3 is TGTGCCAGCAGCTTAAATCACGCGGGAGTCTACAATGAGCAGTTCTTC.

The CDR3 bases are TGTGCCAGCAGGGGCGGGGGGGCCATCCTCCCTGAAGCTTTCTTT. The encoded protein is CASRGGGAILPEAFF. The rearrangement links TRBV27 to TRBJ1-1; D might be TRBD1 (6 bases). CDR1 and CDR2 (germline): MNHEY, SMNVEV (reference sequence). V was shortened by 6 bases and J by 6 bases, with 20 bases between the two germline ends. The CDR3 has 15 amino acids.

This chain uses TRBV5-1 with TRBJ2-7; 8 bases map to TRBD2. The length of the CDR3 is 14 residues. Germline CDR1 and CDR2: SGHRS and YFSETQ. V lost 2 bases, J lost 3 bases, and 4 bases stayed unmatched. The CDR3 is CASSLAGVIYEQYF. The CDR3, as DNA: TGCGCCAGCAGCTTAGCGGGGGTGATCTACGAGCAGTACTTC.

CDR3 bases: TGCGCCTCTCGGTGGGGTCTTGAATCTCCTGGCTACACCTTC. This gives the protein CASRWGLESPGYTF. The rearrangement links TRBV5-1 to TRBJ1-2; D is uncertain. The CDR3 extends over 14 amino acids. Trimming pared 10 bases from V and 7 bases from J, leaving 23 bases between. Germline assignment: CDR1 SGHRS and CDR2 YFSETQ.

The genes are TRBV4-1 and TRBJ1-4; 7 positions agree with TRBD1. The CDR3 has 16 residues. V dropped 5 bases and J dropped 3; count of bases not matched to a gene: 9. Germline assignment: CDR1 MGHRA and CDR2 YSYEKL. The CDR3 is CASSNRQQGANEKLFF. CDR3 coding DNA: TGCGCCAGCAGCAATCGACAGCAGGGGGCTAATGAAAAACTGTTTTTT.

The chain links TRBV27 to TRBJ1-6; D gene uncertain. CDR3 length: 13 residues. Germline values: CDR1 MNHEY, CDR2 SMNVEV (reference sequence). Trimming shortened V by 7 bases and J by 9 bases, and 13 bases separated the two germline ends. The CDR3 region has the DNA TGTGCCAGCACTCGCTCCGAGACTTCACCCCTCCACTTT. It translates to CASTRSETSPLHF.

This clone was picked up a small number of times. The chain is built from TRBV2 and TRBJ2-2; a weak D match, TRBD2 (6 bases). The CDR3 runs to 13 residues. Trimming stripped 6 bases from V and 2 bases from J, with 7 bases between. Per germline, CDR1 SNHLY and CDR2 FYNNEI. CDR3 sequence: CASRAGNTGELFF. As DNA, the CDR3 is TGTGCCAGCAGAGCGGGTAACACCGGGGAGCTGTTTTTT. The full variable domain, rest sourced from reference TRBV2 and TRBJ2-2, is EPEVTQTPSHQVTQMGQEVILRCVPISNHLYFYWYRQILGQKVEFLVSFYNNEISEKSEIFDDQFSVERPDGSNFTLKIRSTKLEDSAMYFCASRAGNTGELFFGEGSRLTVL.

The V and J genes are TRBV7-2 and TRBJ2-3; D call uncertain. Germline V CDR1 and CDR2: SGHTA, FQGNSA. V gave up 4 bases and J gave up 4 bases, with 12 bases separating them. This CDR3 has 14 residues. CDR3 sequence reads: CASSSALGPDTQYF. For the CDR3, the DNA is TGTGCCAGCAGCTCAGCCCTAGGGCCAGATACGCAGTATTTT.

The CDR3: CASSQDQEGRWVIGGYTF. CDR3 bases: TGCGCCAGCAGCCAAGATCAGGAGGGGCGCTGGGTCATAGGGGGCTACACCTTC. V usage is TRBV4-3 and J usage is TRBJ1-2; the D gene is possibly TRBD1 (5 bases). This CDR3 has 18 amino acids. With 0 bases removed from V and 8 bases from J, the gap between germline ends came to 25 bases. Germline lookup yields CDR1 LGHNA and CDR2 YSLEER.

The J gene is TRBJ2-5, the V gene TRBV6-5; weak D call: TRBD1 (5 bases). The tail of the sequence fits TRBJ2-7 better, so the J call may be wrong. Germline CDR1 reads MNHEY; CDR2 reads SVGAGI. The length of the CDR3 is 14 residues. The CDR3 sequence: CASSYSSRAYEQYF. CDR3 sequence (DNA): TGTGCCAGCAGTTACTCGAGCAGGGCCTACGAGCAGTACTTC.

The CDR3, as DNA: TGTGCCAGCAGTTACGCCCAGGGGGGTCCCTACGAGCAGTACTTC. The encoded protein is CASSYAQGGPYEQYF. The genes are TRBV6-6 and TRBJ2-7; tentatively, D is TRBD1 (7 bases). The CDR3 runs to 15 residues. From germline, CDR1 is MNHNY and CDR2 SVGAGI (reference sequence). Trimming took off 2 bases at V and 2 bases at J, with 13 bases between the two ends.

V is TRBV4-3 and J is TRBJ2-1, with 7 bases lining up with TRBD2. V gave up 2 bases and J gave up 4 bases; unmatched junction bases: 8. The germline V gene has CDR1 LGHNA and CDR2 YSLEER. The CDR3 has 16 residues. The CDR3 loop is CASSQLELAEYNEQFF. The DNA for the CDR3 is TGCGCCAGCAGCCAACTCGAGCTAGCGGAATACAATGAGCAGTTCTTC.

As regards this clone: The same CDR3 is also encoded by other DNA sequences in this sample. The chain has TRBV6-5 and TRBJ1-3; D call uncertain. The CDR3 consists of 13 residues. The germline V gene has CDR1 MNHEY and CDR2 SVGAGI. V was trimmed by 0 bases and J by 4 bases, leaving 4 bases between them. The CDR3 region is CASSYSTGNTIYF. The CDR3 DNA reads TGTGCCAGCAGTTACTCGACGGGAAACACCATATATTTT.

This clone has a single count. The chain is built from TRBV19 and TRBJ1-2, with D possibly being TRBD1 (6 bases). The CDR3 loop spans 13 amino acids. Trimming stripped 11 bases from V and 4 bases from J, with 17 bases between. Germline CDR1 reads LNHDA; CDR2 reads SQIVND (reference sequence). The CDR3 region is CASRTDERYGYTF. Here the CDR3 DNA reads TGTGCCTCAAGGACAGACGAACGCTATGGCTACACCTTC. The variable domain in full, completed from reference TRBV19 and TRBJ1-2, reads DGGITQSPKYLFRKEGQNVTLSCEQNLNHDAMYWYRQDPGQGLRLIYYSQIVNDFQKGDIAEGYSVSREKKESFPLTVTSAQKNPTAFYLCASRTDERYGYTFGSGTRLTVV.

The chain employs TRBV9 and TRBJ1-3; D remains ambiguous. V lost 0 bases to trimming and J lost 4 bases, with 11 bases between them. Looked up from germline, CDR1 is SGDLS and CDR2 is YYNGEE. This CDR3 has 15 amino acids. CDR3 loop: CASSVVANPGNTIYF. The CDR3 DNA reads TGTGCCAGCAGCGTAGTGGCAAATCCCGGAAACACCATATATTTT.

This clone was seen only a few times. Within the sample, other DNA sequences also encode this same CDR3. The chain joins TRBV5-1 to TRBJ1-1, with 8 bases fitting TRBD1. V gave up 2 bases and J gave up 0 bases; unmatched junction bases: 6. Germline V CDR1 and CDR2: SGHRS, YFSETQ. The CDR3 spans 16 residues. CDR3 sequence (DNA): TGCGCCAGCAGCTTAGGACAGGGACTCATGAACACTGAAGCTTTCTTT. Protein product: CASSLGQGLMNTEAFF.